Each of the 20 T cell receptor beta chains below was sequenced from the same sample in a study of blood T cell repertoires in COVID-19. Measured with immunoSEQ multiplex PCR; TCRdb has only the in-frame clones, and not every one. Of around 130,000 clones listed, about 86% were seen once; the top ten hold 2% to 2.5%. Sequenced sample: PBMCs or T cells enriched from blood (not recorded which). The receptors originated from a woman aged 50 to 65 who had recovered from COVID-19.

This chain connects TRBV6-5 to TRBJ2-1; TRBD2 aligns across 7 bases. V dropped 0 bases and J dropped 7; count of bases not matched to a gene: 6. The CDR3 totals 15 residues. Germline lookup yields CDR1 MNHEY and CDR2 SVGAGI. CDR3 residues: CASSYSVGGYNEQFF. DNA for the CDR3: TGTGCCAGCAGTTACTCGGTCGGGGGGTATAATGAGCAGTTCTTC.

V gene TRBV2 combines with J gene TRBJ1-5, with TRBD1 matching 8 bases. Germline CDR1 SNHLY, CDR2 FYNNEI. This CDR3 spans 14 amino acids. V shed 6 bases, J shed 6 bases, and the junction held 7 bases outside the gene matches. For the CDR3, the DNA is TGTGCCAGCAGACCTACAGGGGGAGGTCAGCCCCAGCATTTT. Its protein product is CASRPTGGGQPQHF. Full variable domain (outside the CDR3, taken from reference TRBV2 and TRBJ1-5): EPEVTQTPSHQVTQMGQEVILRCVPISNHLYFYWYRQILGQKVEFLVSFYNNEISEKSEIFDDQFSVERPDGSNFTLKIRSTKLEDSAMYFCASRPTGGGQPQHFGDGTRLSIL.

CDR3: CASSLDRDSEAFF. CDR3 nucleotide sequence: TGTGCCAGCAGTTTGGACAGGGACTCTGAAGCTTTCTTT. This chain links TRBV12-3 or TRBV12-4 with TRBJ1-1; 8 nucleotides match TRBD1. The CDR3 runs to 13 residues. J lost 6 bases, V lost 3 bases, and 3 bases had no gene match.

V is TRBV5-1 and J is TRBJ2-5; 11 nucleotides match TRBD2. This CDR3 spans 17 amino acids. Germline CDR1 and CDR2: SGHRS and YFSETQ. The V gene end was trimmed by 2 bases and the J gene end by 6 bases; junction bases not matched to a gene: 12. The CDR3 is CASSLAPLAGGAQTQYF. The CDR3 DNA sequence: TGCGCCAGCAGCTTAGCCCCCCTAGCGGGGGGCGCCCAGACCCAGTACTTC. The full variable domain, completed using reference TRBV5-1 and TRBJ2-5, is KAGVTQTPRYLIKTRGQQVTLSCSPISGHRSVSWYQQTPGQGLQFLFEYFSETQRNKGNFPGRFSGRQFSNSRSEMNVSTLELGDSALYLCASSLAPLAGGAQTQYFGPGTRLLVL.

The CDR3 DNA follows: TGCGCCAGCAGCAGGGGACTAGCGGAAAAAGATACGCAGTATTTT. This translates into CASSRGLAEKDTQYF. The chain combines TRBV5-1 with TRBJ2-3; TRBD2 matches 11 bases. The V segment lost 4 bases and the J segment 5 bases; nucleotides outside the gene matches: 6. The CDR3 is 15 amino acids. Looked up from germline, CDR1 is SGHRS and CDR2 is YFSETQ.

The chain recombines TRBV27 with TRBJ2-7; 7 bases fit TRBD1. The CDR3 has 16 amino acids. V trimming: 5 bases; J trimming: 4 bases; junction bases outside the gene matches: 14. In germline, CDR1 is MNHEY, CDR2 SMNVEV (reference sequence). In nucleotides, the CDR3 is TGTGCCAGCAGTCCGGCCTTGGCAGGGGGATTTTACGAGCAGTACTTC. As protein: CASSPALAGGFYEQYF.

The DNA of the CDR3 is TGTGCCAGCAGCTGGGGGGACAGGGGGAACACTGAAGCTTTCTTT. Encoded protein: CASSWGDRGNTEAFF. This chain uses TRBV11-2 with TRBJ1-1; 10 bases map to TRBD1. Germline CDR1 reads SGHAT; CDR2 reads FQNNGV. This CDR3 spans 15 amino acids. Trimming at V came to 4 bases and at J to 1 base, leaving 3 bases not matched to a gene.

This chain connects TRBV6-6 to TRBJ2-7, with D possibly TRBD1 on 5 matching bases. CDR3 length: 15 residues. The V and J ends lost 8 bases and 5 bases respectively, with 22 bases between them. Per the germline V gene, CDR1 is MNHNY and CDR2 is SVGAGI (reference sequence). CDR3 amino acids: CASAVQGFYVDEQYF. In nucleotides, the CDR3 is TGTGCCAGCGCCGTCCAGGGTTTTTACGTCGACGAGCAGTACTTC.

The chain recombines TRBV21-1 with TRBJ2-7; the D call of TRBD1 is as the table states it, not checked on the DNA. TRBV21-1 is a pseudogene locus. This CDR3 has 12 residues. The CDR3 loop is CASSGQGHEQYF. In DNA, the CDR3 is TGTGCCAGCAGCGGGCAGGGCCACGAGCAGTACTTC.

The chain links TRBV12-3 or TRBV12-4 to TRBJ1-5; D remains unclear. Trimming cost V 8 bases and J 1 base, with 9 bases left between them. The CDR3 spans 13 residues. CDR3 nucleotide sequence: TGTGCCAGCCAACACCAAAGCAATCAGCCCCAGCATTTT. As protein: CASQHQSNQPQHF.

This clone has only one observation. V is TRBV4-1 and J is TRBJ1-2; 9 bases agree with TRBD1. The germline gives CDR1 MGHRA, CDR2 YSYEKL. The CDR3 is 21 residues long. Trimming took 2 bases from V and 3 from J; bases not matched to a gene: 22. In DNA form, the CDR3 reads TGCGCCAGCAGCCAAACCATTTTGCTCCTCCGACCGGGACAGGGAGACTATGGCTACACCTTC. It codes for CASSQTILLLRPGQGDYGYTF.

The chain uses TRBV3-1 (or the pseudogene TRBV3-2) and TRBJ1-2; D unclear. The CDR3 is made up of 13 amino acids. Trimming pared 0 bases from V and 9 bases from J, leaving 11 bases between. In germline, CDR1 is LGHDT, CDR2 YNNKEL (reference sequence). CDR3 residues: CASSQDRPGSYTF. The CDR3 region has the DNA TGTGCCAGCAGCCAAGATCGGCCGGGGAGCTACACCTTC.

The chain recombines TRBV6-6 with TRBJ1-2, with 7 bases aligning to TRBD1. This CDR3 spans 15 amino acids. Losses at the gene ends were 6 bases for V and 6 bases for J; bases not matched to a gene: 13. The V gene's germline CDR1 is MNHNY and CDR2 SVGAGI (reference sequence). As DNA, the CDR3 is TGTGCCAGCAGAGGAGTAGGGCAGGGGGAAAATGGCTACACCTTC. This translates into CASRGVGQGENGYTF.

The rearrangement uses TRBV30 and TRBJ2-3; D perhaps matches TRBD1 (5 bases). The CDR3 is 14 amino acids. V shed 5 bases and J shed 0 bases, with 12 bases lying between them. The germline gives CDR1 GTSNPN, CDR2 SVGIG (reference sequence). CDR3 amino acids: CAWLGASSTDTQYF. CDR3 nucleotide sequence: TGTGCCTGGCTTGGGGCTTCCAGCACAGATACGCAGTATTTT.

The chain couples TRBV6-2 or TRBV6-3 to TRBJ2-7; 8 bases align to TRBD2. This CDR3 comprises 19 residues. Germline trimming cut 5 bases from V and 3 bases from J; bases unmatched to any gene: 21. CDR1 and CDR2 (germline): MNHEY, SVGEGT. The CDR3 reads CASSIRGTEGRGAVYEQYF. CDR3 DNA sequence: TGTGCCAGCAGTATACGTGGGACCGAGGGGCGGGGGGCCGTCTACGAGCAGTACTTC.

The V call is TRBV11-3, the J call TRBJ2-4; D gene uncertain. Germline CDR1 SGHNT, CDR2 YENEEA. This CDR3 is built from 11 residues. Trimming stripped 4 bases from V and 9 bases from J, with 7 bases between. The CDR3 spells CASSSLFIQYF. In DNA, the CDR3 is TGTGCCAGCAGCTCCCTTTTCATTCAGTACTTC.

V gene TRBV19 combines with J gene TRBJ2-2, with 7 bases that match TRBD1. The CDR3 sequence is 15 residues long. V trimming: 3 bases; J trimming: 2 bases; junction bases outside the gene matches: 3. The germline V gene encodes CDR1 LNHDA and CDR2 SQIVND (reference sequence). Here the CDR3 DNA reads TGTGCCAGTAGTATCGGACAGGTCAACACCGGGGAGCTGTTTTTT. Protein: CASSIGQVNTGELFF.

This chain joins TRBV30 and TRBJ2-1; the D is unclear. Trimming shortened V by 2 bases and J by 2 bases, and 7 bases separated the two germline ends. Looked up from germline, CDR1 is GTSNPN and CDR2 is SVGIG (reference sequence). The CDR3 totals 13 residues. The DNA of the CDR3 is TGTGCCTGGAGTTCCTTAGCCTACAATGAGCAGTTCTTC. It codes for CAWSSLAYNEQFF.

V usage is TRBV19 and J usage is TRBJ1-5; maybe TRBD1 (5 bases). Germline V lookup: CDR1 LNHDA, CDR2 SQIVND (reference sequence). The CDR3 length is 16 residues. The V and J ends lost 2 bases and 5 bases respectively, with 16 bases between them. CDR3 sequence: CASSILGSGVYQPQHF. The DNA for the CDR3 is TGTGCCAGTAGTATACTGGGATCGGGGGTTTATCAGCCCCAGCATTTT.

The DNA for the CDR3 is TGTGCCAGCAGCTTAGGGGGGTTTAGGGGGCGCGGAAACACCATATATTTT. It translates to CASSLGGFRGRGNTIYF. V usage is TRBV7-6 and J usage is TRBJ1-3; TRBD1 matches at 7 bases. CDR1 is SGHVS, CDR2 FNYEAQ, per germline. The V and J ends lost 1 base and 4 bases, in that order; junction bases with no gene match: 10. The CDR3 extends over 17 amino acids.